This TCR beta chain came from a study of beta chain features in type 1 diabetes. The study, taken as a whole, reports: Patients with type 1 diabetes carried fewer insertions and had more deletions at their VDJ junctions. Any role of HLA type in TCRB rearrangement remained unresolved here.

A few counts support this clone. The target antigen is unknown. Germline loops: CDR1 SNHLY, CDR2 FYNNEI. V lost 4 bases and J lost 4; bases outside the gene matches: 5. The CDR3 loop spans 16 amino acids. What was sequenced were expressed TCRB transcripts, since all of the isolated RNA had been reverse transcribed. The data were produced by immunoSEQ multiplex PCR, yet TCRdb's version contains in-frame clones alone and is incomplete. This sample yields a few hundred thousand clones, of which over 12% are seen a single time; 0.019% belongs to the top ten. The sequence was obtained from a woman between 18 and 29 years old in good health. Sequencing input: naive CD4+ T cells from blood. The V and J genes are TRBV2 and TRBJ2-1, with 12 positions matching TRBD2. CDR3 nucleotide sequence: TGTGCCAGCAGTGCGTCTAGCGGGAGGGTATACAATGAGCAGTTCTTC. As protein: CASSASSGRVYNEQFF.